This T cell receptor beta chain emerged from a study of cytomegalovirus exposure and HLA in healthy donors (dated by TCRdb to 2016 to 2017). About the full investigation: According to an earlier analysis of 450 to 650 of the donors, some 180 million T cells yielded some 120 million unique TCR beta sequences and approximately 300 Gb of sequence data. Using immunosequencing, the study profiled T cell repertoires from about 650 subjects and related those repertoires to cytomegalovirus serostatus. The study combined high-throughput TCR immunosequencing, statistical association of individual TCRs with disease status, and machine learning to predict cytomegalovirus infection status. Both class I and class II loci were covered by HLA typing, at four-digit resolution. An earlier analysis of around 580 of the donors used high-throughput TCR beta sequencing to judge whether each TCR beta V gene segment behaved as functional or pseudogenic. All discovery cohort repertoires had been generated using a single sequencing platform. Across approximately 420 genotyped donors of the cohort, an average of 235,054 unique TCR beta nucleotide sequences per donor were sequenced, and roughly 20% of those sequences were non-productive. The genetic ancestry cluster associated with self-reported Caucasian donors included 80% to 90% of the 300 to 400 genotyped donors. A later genetic analysis used genome-wide SNP genotypes for about 60% of the roughly 700 donors, treating that subset as a discovery cohort. Because of strong linkage in the cohort, five DR-DQ haplotypes were treated as single units for association and clustering. In the later analysis, no new phenotypic data were used to find candidate immune exposures; instead, reliance was placed on TCR beta sequences and their occurrence across donors. The study was designed to test whether signatures of past pathogen exposure could be identified by cataloging public T cell receptors. An early release that covered 640 HLA-typed donors contained around 300 gigabases of sequencing data and 80 million or so unique TCR sequences. Along with the approximately 650-subject first cohort, a separate validation cohort of approximately 110 different subjects was used. The number of donors typed differed by locus, with 629-630 for A, B, C, DRB1 and DQB1, 522 for DQA1, nearly 610 for DPA1, and approximately 470 for DPB1. Donor age, sex, ethnicity and CMV serostatus were collected together with the repertoire data. In a later analysis, previously published TCR beta repertoires from 666 donors were re-analyzed and high-resolution HLA genotyping was added so that TCR occurrence patterns could be studied.

The cohort was made up of around 720 healthy bone marrow donors. At the time of sampling, every cohort member was nominally healthy, though immune exposures that went unrecorded were likely present. The donor was CMV seropositive and belonged to the group of 250 to 300 seropositive cohort members. A peripheral blood sample was provided by each donor, and peripheral blood mononuclear cells were used for TCR beta sequencing. The Qiagen DNeasy Blood Extraction Kit was used to extract genomic DNA from the blood cell samples. At the junction V is shortened by 5 bases and J by 4 bases, with 12 bases in between. The germline V gene yields MDHEN for CDR1 and SYDVKM for CDR2. Counted from cysteine to phenylalanine, this CDR3 has 13 amino acids. Here the CDR3 DNA is all that survives: 39 bases in frame from base 1. The protocol used for the library was the immunoSEQ multiplex PCR assay. For the multiplex PCR, a mixture combining 60 forward primers for TCR Vbeta segments and 13 reverse primers for TCR Jbeta segments was used. A multiplex PCR assay on genomic DNA amplified the CDR3 region of rearranged TCR beta genes. The amplified TCR beta libraries were sequenced on the Illumina HiSeq System as 87-base-pair reads. Concerning the study's data processing: In a later analysis, some 80 million unique TCR beta chains were counted across the approximately 640 repertoires, and around 10 million of these chains were shared by at least two donors. To remove PCR and sequencing errors, raw reads were error-corrected and collapsed into unique sequences using a nearest-neighbor algorithm that merged closely related sequences. Alignment of CDR3 sequences to IMGT reference sequences was used to assign V, D and J gene segments. For a sequence to be retained, a match of at least six nucleotides was required to both a V gene segment and a J gene segment. Rearrangements were classified as productive when the CDR3 lacked stop codons and remained in frame with V and J, and all other rearrangements were classified as non-productive. CDR3 was defined by IMGT convention, running from the second conserved V-encoded cysteine to the conserved J-encoded phenylalanine. The earlier analysis of about 640 of the donors excluded any sequence lacking an unambiguous match to a single V gene segment. An earlier analysis of several hundred of the donors classified V segments as functional when productive rearrangements were above 56.7% and as segregating when the standard deviation between donors was above 5%. To diagnose cytomegalovirus status from the catalog of TCR beta chain sequences, a statistical classification framework was built. In a later analysis, V and J genes were assigned by comparing TCR nucleotide sequences against IMGT/GENE-DB human TR gene sequences. A later analysis assigned CDR3 sequences and most-parsimonious VDJ recombination scenarios with the TCRdist pipeline. In a later analysis, every TCR beta chain was defined by the combination of its CDR3 amino acid sequence and its V-gene family, and reads without a unique V-gene family were dropped. As a way to deal with suspected cross-contamination and a sequencing artifact, a later analysis dropped under 600 nucleotide sequences that were highly shared and had low generation probability. In a later analysis, a clonal expansion index was calculated for each public chain from normalized within-repertoire ranks of inferred template counts. In a later analysis, generation probabilities were computed using a VDJ recombination model fitted to out-of-frame rearrangements, and the results were checked against IGoR. A later analysis scored TCR-TCR, TCR-HLA and TCR-CMV co-occurrence with hypergeometric tests, applying a repertoire-size bias correction to TCR pairs. A later analysis estimated false discovery rates by permuting HLA or CMV assignments 20 times. A later analysis grouped co-occurring TCRs with DBSCAN, adding TCRdist sequence similarity when clustering within HLA-allele-positive subsets. Repertoires with fewer than 30,000 or more than 120,000 public chains were left out of co-occurrence clustering, as were about five repertoires with anomalous nucleotide sharing. This is the immuneACCESS table as TCRdb keeps it, with only in-frame sequences that have V and J called. A part of the clones is gone; compared with another copy, unresolved V genes explain less than half, and the rest is unexplained. That table supplies the V and J calls and clone size; D and trimming were determined from the DNA. In this sample the table shows about 160,000 clones, 75% to 85% of which occur a single time. In total, the top ten clones hold about 10% of the sample.

Comment on this clone: What antigen it recognizes has not been identified. No base quality values were provided; no much bigger clone lies one nucleotide off.

Study-wide findings and limitations: An earlier analysis of around 600 of the donors showed that most TCR beta V segments appeared in productive rearrangements either about 87% or about 30% of the time, which broadly matched IMGT annotations. Because the 87-base-pair reads could not distinguish some IMGT-functional V segments, including TRBV6-2 and TRBV6-3, those segments were excluded. Immune exposure information for the cohort was limited to CMV serostatus. Because counts were too low, about 15 rarely observed V segments, including chromosome 9 orphons, were left out of the earlier analysis of 587 of the donors. A further reported finding was that TCR beta sequences accurately predicted the HLA-A and HLA-B alleles for most subjects in the first cohort. An association between a missense DCLRE1C variant and V-gene and J-gene trimming of TCR beta chains was found in a later genetic analysis and replicated in an independent cohort. Across donors, most TCR sequences were observed very rarely, whereas some public TCRs were present in many individuals. A few of the identified cytomegalovirus-associated TCR beta chains were confirmed in vitro to be specific for cytomegalovirus antigens. In a later genetic analysis, fewer N-insertions in productive TCRs were reported among donors in an Asian-associated ancestry cluster than the roughly 700-donor mean. Linkage disequilibrium might explain the correlated functional status among segregating V segments, but an unknown experimental factor could not be excluded. Because some donors lacked HLA typing at each locus, the association tests relied only on the typed subset. According to a later analysis, most CMV-associated TCR beta chains appeared to be HLA-restricted, and the HLA associations seemed to be driven largely by CMV exposure. A later analysis found that TCR association rates varied across HLA loci, with DRB1 alleles showing the most associated TCRs and HLA-C alleles the fewest. The authors suggested that the approach could potentially be extended to other disease states and immunological phenotypes. Assigning TCR associations to individual alleles was difficult when HLA alleles, especially DR and DQ, strongly co-occurred. The presence/absence analyses assumed that sequencing depth was roughly uniform across donors, and that assumption may not be true. Compared with equally common non-associated chains, HLA-associated TCR beta chains in a later analysis were more clonally expanded and had lower generation probabilities. At a false discovery rate of 0.05, a later analysis linked 16,951 TCR beta sequences to specific HLA alleles. A cluster of highly shared sequence variants was judged likely to represent a technical artifact of the sequencing pipeline. A later analysis reported that several top co-occurrence clusters appeared linked to parvovirus B19, influenza, CMV and Epstein-Barr virus. This cohort had only TCR beta chains sequenced, and the lack of alpha or paired-chain data limited which features could be detected. The classifier was reported to diagnose cytomegalovirus status with high specificity and sensitivity in both the original cohort and the validation cohort. The study listed 150 to 200 TCR beta chains as associated with cytomegalovirus.

Sequencing was done on a sample of PBMCs. Rearrangement joined TRBV28 to TRBJ2-7; the D gene remains uncertain. The receptor comes from a man in his fifties or sixties in good health and CMV-seropositive. The CDR3 protein sequence reads: CASSGSSRYEQYF. The nucleotides read TGTGCCAGCAGTGGCAGTTCACGTTACGAGCAGTACTTC.